These 5 T cell receptor beta chains originate from one sample sequenced in a study of shared clonotypes between healthy human individuals. Assay used: immunoSEQ multiplex PCR; TCRdb lists only in-frame clones, some missing. The sample holds more than 450,000 clones, roughly 78% seen once. Source material: PBMCs. The receptors originated from a woman aged 40 to 50 in good health. Some clones in this sample may be carry-over from other donors' samples.

V is TRBV20-1 and J is TRBJ1-6; D may be TRBD1 (5 bases). The length of the CDR3 is 11 residues. V was trimmed by 5 bases and J by 10 bases, leaving 9 bases between them. The germline gives CDR1 DFQATT, CDR2 SNEGSKA (reference sequence). CDR3 sequence: CSAGTGSPLHF. CDR3 in DNA: TGCAGTGCTGGGACTGGATCACCCCTCCACTTT.

This sequence joins TRBV4-3 and TRBJ2-7; no definite D call. CDR1 is LGHNA and CDR2 is YSLEER in the germline V gene. Trimming left V 1 base short and J 3 bases short, with 4 bases between. CDR3 size: 12 residues. CDR3 in amino acids: CASSQGGYEQYF. CDR3 nucleotides: TGCGCCAGCAGCCAAGGGGGCTACGAGCAGTACTTC.

A single count supports this clone. The V gene is TRBV9, the J gene TRBJ2-5, with D perhaps matching TRBD2 (6 bases). Trimming pared 0 bases from V and 5 bases from J, leaving 17 bases between. Germline CDR1 is SGDLS and CDR2 is YYNGEE. There are 16 residues in the CDR3. This CDR3 is CASSVVGGDWGETQYF. CDR3 coding DNA: TGTGCCAGCAGCGTAGTAGGAGGGGACTGGGGTGAGACCCAGTACTTC.

The chain has TRBV5-1 and TRBJ2-6, with D unclear. There are 15 residues in the CDR3. Trimming took off 4 bases at V and 0 bases at J, with 8 bases between the two ends. The germline gives CDR1 SGHRS, CDR2 YFSETQ. CDR3 region: CASSPRSSGANVLTF. For the CDR3, the DNA is TGCGCCAGCAGCCCGAGGTCCTCTGGGGCCAACGTCCTGACTTTC. The whole variable domain, filled in from reference TRBV5-1 and TRBJ2-6, reads KAGVTQTPRYLIKTRGQQVTLSCSPISGHRSVSWYQQTPGQGLQFLFEYFSETQRNKGNFPGRFSGRQFSNSRSEMNVSTLELGDSALYLCASSPRSSGANVLTFGAGSRLTVL.

The V call is TRBV27, the J call TRBJ1-5; 7 bases fit TRBD1. The CDR3 extends over 13 amino acids. The trim removed 6 bases at V and 7 bases at J, leaving 6 bases unmatched. CDR1 and CDR2 (germline): MNHEY, SMNVEV (reference sequence). The CDR3 sequence is CASRTGTNQPQHF. In DNA, the CDR3 is TGTGCCAGCAGGACAGGGACGAACCAGCCCCAGCATTTT.